The 23 T cell receptor beta chains presented below share a single source sample, sequenced in a study of Graves' ophthalmopathy and Graves' hyperthyroidism. Amplified material comprised TCR beta CDR3 regions derived from RNA transcripts. HTBI primers served in a first-round RT-PCR, which a second-round multiplex PCR followed. TCRdb processed the multiplex PCR reads anew with MiXCR; each CDR3 protein has one entry. Here the sample spans 650,000 to 800,000 distinct CDR3 sequences, 35% to 45% being singletons. Sequencing was carried out using peripheral blood. The source of these receptors is an adult man with Graves' ophthalmopathy.

A word on this clonotype: One base away lies a much larger clone, so this may be a sequencing read error. CDR3 in DNA: TGTGCCAGCAGTTACGACAGGACTAGAGGGTTCAGGCTGTCTTTT. Protein: CASSYDRTRGFRLSF. The V gene is TRBV6-5, the J gene TRBJ1-4; TRBD1 is a possible D gene (6 bases). The CDR3 is 15 amino acids. Germline CDR1 and CDR2: MNHEY and SVGAGI.

This clonotype has a count of ten or more. This chain joins TRBV7-9 and TRBJ1-6; D is unclear. Trimming left V 5 bases short and J 8 bases short, with 10 bases between. The CDR3 spans 13 residues. Germline CDR1 SEHNR, CDR2 FQNEAQ (reference sequence). In DNA form, the CDR3 reads TGTGCCAGCAGCGCAGGACGAGATTCACCCCTCCACTTT. It codes for CASSAGRDSPLHF.

The CDR3 spells CAISEAGGNYEQYF. In nucleotides, the CDR3 is TGTGCCATCAGTGAAGCAGGAGGGAACTACGAGCAGTACTTC. The V call is TRBV10-3, the J call TRBJ2-7, with D perhaps matching TRBD2 (6 bases). V lost 3 bases, J lost 3 bases, and 12 bases lay in between. Germline V lookup: CDR1 ENHRY, CDR2 SYGVKD. This CDR3 has 14 amino acids.

The rearrangement joins TRBV7-9 to TRBJ2-7; D remains ambiguous. The end of the DNA fits TRBJ2-1 better, so the J call may be wrong. Germline V lookup: CDR1 SEHNR, CDR2 FQNEAQ (reference sequence). This CDR3 comprises 15 residues. In nucleotides, the CDR3 is TGTGCCAGCAGCCCGACTGGCACGAGGATCAATGAGCAGTTCTTC. Amino acids: CASSPTGTRINEQFF.

With respect to this clonotype: The junction departs from the called germline gene at one end, perhaps through a read error. This chain joins TRBV15 and TRBJ2-5, with D uncertain. Germline V gene lookup returns CDR1 LNHNV and CDR2 YYDKDF (reference sequence). The CDR3 sequence is 13 residues long. CDR3 sequence reads: CTTNRDGQETQYF. The CDR3 DNA is TGTACCACCAACAGAGATGGGCAAGAGACCCAGTACTTC.

The CDR3 loop reads CASSGQGREQYF. CDR3 DNA sequence: TGTGCCAGCAGTGGGCAAGGGAGGGAGCAGTACTTC. V usage is TRBV2 and J usage is TRBJ2-7; TRBD2 is a possible D gene (6 bases). V lost 4 bases, J lost 7 bases, and 11 bases lay in between. The CDR3 spans 12 residues. The V gene's germline CDR1 is SNHLY and CDR2 FYNNEI.

This clonotype was seen ten or more times. This sequence joins TRBV4-1 and TRBJ1-5; the match to TRBD1 covers 7 bases. Germline-derived CDR1 and CDR2 are MGHRA and YSYEKL. V shed 3 bases, J shed 6 bases, and the junction held 11 bases outside the gene matches. The CDR3 sequence is 16 residues long. CDR3 sequence (DNA): TGCGCCAGCAGCCACTTGACAGGGAGAGGTGTTCAGCCCCAGCATTTT. Its translation is CASSHLTGRGVQPQHF.

In regard to this clonotype: A clone one base away is much larger, so this may be a read error. The V gene is TRBV7-2, the J gene TRBJ1-2; 12 bases are a match to TRBD1. Germline V gene sequence: CDR1 SGHTA, CDR2 FQGNSA. The CDR3 spans 17 residues. The V and J ends lost 3 bases and 7 bases, in that order; junction bases with no gene match: 12. CDR3 DNA: TGTGCCAGCAGCTTCTACGTCCCGGGACAGGGGGCGAGTGGCTACACCTTC. It is translated as CASSFYVPGQGASGYTF.

The chain carries TRBV9 and TRBJ2-6; 11 positions match TRBD1. This CDR3 contains 19 residues. Germline V gene lookup returns CDR1 SGDLS and CDR2 YYNGEE. The J segment lost 3 bases and the V segment lost 4 bases, leaving 12 bases of the junction unmatched. CDR3 loop: CASSFTGTGGKGGANVLTF. The CDR3 coding sequence is TGTGCCAGCAGCTTTACCGGGACAGGGGGTAAGGGTGGGGCCAACGTCCTGACTTTC.

This clonotype has at least ten counts. The rearrangement uses TRBV20-1 and TRBJ2-7; 8 positions agree with TRBD2. The junction had 7 bases not matched to a gene; V was cut back by 3 bases and J by 6 bases. This CDR3 has 13 residues. Germline CDR1 reads DFQATT; CDR2 reads SNEGSKA (reference sequence). The CDR3 coding sequence is TGCAGTGCTAGTTCGACTAGCGCTCGCGAGCAGTACTTC. Encoded protein: CSASSTSAREQYF.

This clonotype was seen at least ten times. This chain connects TRBV19 to TRBJ1-5; D is unclear. The CDR3 contains 12 residues. Trimming left V 7 bases short and J 4 bases short, with 8 bases between. The germline V gene has CDR1 LNHDA and CDR2 SQIVND (reference sequence). The CDR3 sequence is CASNIGNQPQHF. For the CDR3, the DNA is TGTGCCAGTAACATAGGGAATCAGCCCCAGCATTTT.

This clonotype was counted at least ten times. The chain combines TRBV7-9 with TRBJ2-7; TRBD1 matches 8 bases. Trimming at V came to 1 base and at J to 3 bases, leaving 8 bases not matched to a gene. The CDR3 length is 16 residues. CDR1 SEHNR and CDR2 FQNEAQ come from the germline V gene (reference sequence). The CDR3, as DNA: TGTGCCAGCAGCTTAGGAGAGACAGGGGTAGTCTACGAGCAGTACTTC. Translating gives CASSLGETGVVYEQYF. Drawing the rest from reference TRBV7-9 and TRBJ2-7, the complete variable domain is DTGVSQNPRHKITKRGQNVTFRCDPISEHNRLYWYRQTLGQGPEFLTYFQNEAQLEKSRLLSDRFSAERPKGSFSTLEIQRTEQGDSAMYLCASSLGETGVVYEQYFGPGTRLTVT.

Many counts were recorded for this clonotype. The V call is TRBV9, the J call TRBJ2-5, with D perhaps matching TRBD2 (5 bases). The ends were cut back, 3 bases at V and 5 bases at J, with 20 bases in the middle. Looked up from germline, CDR1 is SGDLS and CDR2 is YYNGEE. The CDR3 sequence is 16 residues long. CDR3 protein: CASSGPRTARGETQYF. The CDR3 nucleotides are TGTGCCAGCAGCGGACCCAGGACGGCGAGAGGGGAGACCCAGTACTTC.

This clonotype was picked up many times. V and J are TRBV7-8 and TRBJ1-2; unclear D gene. This CDR3 is built from 13 residues. Germline loops: CDR1 SGHVS, CDR2 FQNEAQ. V was trimmed by 1 base and J by 0 bases, leaving 3 bases between them. CDR3: CASSLVTNYGYTF. As DNA, the CDR3 is TGTGCCAGCAGCTTAGTCACTAACTATGGCTACACCTTC.

This clonotype was picked up a small number of times. The rearrangement joins TRBV6-4 to TRBJ1-2; 8 positions match TRBD1. V shed 6 bases, J shed 2 bases, and the junction held 14 bases outside the gene matches. This CDR3 comprises 17 residues. The germline V gene has CDR1 MRHNA and CDR2 SNTAGT. CDR3 nucleotide sequence: TGTGCCAGCAGGAATCACCGGACATGGACAGGGAACTATGGCTACACCTTC. It yields the protein CASRNHRTWTGNYGYTF.

J is TRBJ1-1 and V is TRBV4-3; 8 bases agree with TRBD1. The V and J ends lost 0 bases and 3 bases, in that order; junction bases with no gene match: 0. Per the germline V gene, CDR1 is LGHNA and CDR2 is YSLEER. The CDR3 sequence is 14 residues long. The CDR3 sequence is CASSQDRGHTEAFF. The CDR3, as DNA: TGCGCCAGCAGCCAAGACAGGGGGCACACTGAAGCTTTCTTT.

This clonotype was detected ten times or more. The chain recombines TRBV2 with TRBJ1-1, with D tentatively TRBD1 (6 bases). The CDR3 covers 14 residues. Trimming took off 6 bases at V and 3 bases at J, with 14 bases between the two ends. Germline CDR1 reads SNHLY; CDR2 reads FYNNEI. The CDR3 spells CASSDLEGDTEAFF. The CDR3 nucleotides are TGTGCCAGCAGCGACCTTGAGGGGGACACTGAAGCTTTCTTT.

This clonotype was recorded many times. CDR3 nucleotide sequence: TGTGCCAGCAGCTCCCAGGGACAGGGGGGAACTGAAGCTTTCTTT. As protein: CASSSQGQGGTEAFF. The V call is TRBV7-8, the J call TRBJ1-1, with TRBD1 identical over 11 bases. The V and J ends lost 4 bases and 5 bases, in that order; junction bases with no gene match: 6. Per germline, CDR1 SGHVS and CDR2 FQNEAQ. The CDR3 contains 15 residues. Filled out from reference TRBV7-8 and TRBJ1-1, the complete variable domain reads GAGVSQSPRYKVAKRGQDVALRCDPISGHVSLFWYQQALGQGPEFLTYFQNEAQLDKSGLPSDRFFAERPEGSVSTLKIQRTQQEDSAVYLCASSSQGQGGTEAFFGQGTRLTVV.

This clonotype was picked up many times. The chain links TRBV9 to TRBJ1-5; tentatively, D is TRBD1 (6 bases). Trimming cost V 5 bases and J 7 bases, with 16 bases left between them. The germline V gene encodes CDR1 SGDLS and CDR2 YYNGEE. CDR3 length equals 14 residues. DNA for the CDR3: TGTGCCAGCAGTCCGTGGGGGGCAGACCAGCCCCAGCATTTT. Its protein product is CASSPWGADQPQHF.

This clonotype was counted many times. The chain combines TRBV29-1 with TRBJ1-2; D is unresolved. The V gene's germline CDR1 is SQVTM and CDR2 ANQGSEA. Trimming removed 2 bases at V and 6 bases at J, with 19 bases between. The CDR3 covers 15 residues. The CDR3 DNA reads as TGCAGCGTTGAACCCTCAGGCGTGGGAAAGGATGGCTACACCTTC. Amino acids: CSVEPSGVGKDGYTF.

The table lists this clonotype with many counts. The gene calls are TRBV19 and TRBJ1-6, with 8 bases fitting TRBD1. Trimming at V came to 5 bases and at J to 6 bases, leaving 3 bases not matched to a gene. The CDR3 has 14 amino acids. Germline CDR1 and CDR2: LNHDA and SQIVND (reference sequence). In DNA form, the CDR3 reads TGTGCCAGTAGTTCCCAGGGGGCTAATTCACCCCTCCACTTT. Translation gives CASSSQGANSPLHF.

This clonotype occurred many times. This chain uses TRBV19 with TRBJ2-2; 7 bases align to TRBD2. Germline values: CDR1 LNHDA, CDR2 SQIVND (reference sequence). This CDR3 is built from 14 residues. Trimming at V came to 7 bases and at J to 6 bases, leaving 8 bases not matched to a gene. CDR3 DNA sequence: TGTGCCAGTAAACCCCCTAGCGGATCCGGGGAGCTGTTTTTT. Amino acids: CASKPPSGSGELFF.

Of note for this clonotype: The CDR3 does not end in the conserved phenylalanine or tryptophan, so this is likely a read error. No DNA is shown, since the ends of the CDR3 on it are uncertain; the CDR3 is the one TCRdb lists. The CDR3 spells CASGQGSVV. The chain employs TRBV19 and TRBJ1-1; the table gives TRBD1 as D, unverified against the DNA. Looked up from germline, CDR1 is LNHDA and CDR2 is SQIVND (reference sequence). The CDR3 is 9 amino acids in total, end residues counted.